One and the same sample provided the 27 T cell receptor beta chains below, sequenced in a study of PD-1 blockade in classical Hodgkin lymphoma. Libraries were prepared by immunoSEQ multiplex PCR; TCRdb keeps only in-frame clonotypes and omits some of them. This sample has tens of thousands of clones, with over 75% found just once. All the patients suffered relapse after autologous stem cell transplantation, and brentuximab vedotin exposure differed. The sequenced sample was peripheral blood mononuclear cells (PBMCs), obtained at baseline. Receptors originate from a human donor with classical Hodgkin lymphoma.

The chain has TRBV4-1 and TRBJ2-5; either TRBD1 or TRBD2 may supply D (5 bases each). V was shortened by 2 bases and J by 1 base, with 14 bases between the two germline ends. This CDR3 comprises 16 residues. Germline-derived CDR1 and CDR2 are MGHRA and YSYEKL. CDR3 sequence (DNA): TGCGCCAGCAGCCAATTATTTGGGACGGTCCAAGAGACCCAGTACTTC. Translating it yields CASSQLFGTVQETQYF.

The CDR3 spells CASSYSNLALVYTQYF. The CDR3 DNA is TGTGCCAGCAGTTACTCGAACCTAGCTCTCGTCTATACGCAGTATTTT. The J gene is TRBJ2-3, the V gene TRBV6-6, with D possibly being TRBD2 (5 bases). The germline V gene encodes CDR1 MNHNY and CDR2 SVGAGI (reference sequence). The V and J ends lost 0 bases and 7 bases respectively, with 17 bases between them. The CDR3 loop spans 16 amino acids.

This chain links TRBV11-2 with TRBJ1-6; D gene unclear. V lost 5 bases to trimming and J lost 9 bases, with 23 bases between them. From germline, CDR1 is SGHAT and CDR2 FQNNGV. CDR3 length equals 17 residues. The CDR3 DNA sequence: TGTGCCAGCAGCCTCCAGGAGGCCCCCTGGCTGGCTTCACCCCTCCACTTT. Residues: CASSLQEAPWLASPLHF.

This clone was picked up one time. V usage is TRBV7-2 and J usage is TRBJ2-7; D is uncertain. The length of the CDR3 is 12 residues. Germline V gene data show CDR1 as SGHTA and CDR2 as FQGNSA. The ends were cut back, 6 bases at V and 2 bases at J, with 8 bases in the middle. The CDR3 loop reads CASRVGPYEQYF. For the CDR3, the DNA is TGTGCCAGCAGAGTAGGTCCCTACGAGCAGTACTTC.

This rearrangement joins TRBV2 to TRBJ2-7; 9 bases fit TRBD2. Trimming removed 7 bases from V and 1 base from J; junction bases left unmatched: 5. Germline CDR1 and CDR2: SNHLY and FYNNEI. CDR3 length equals 14 residues. CDR3 nucleotides: TGTGCCAGCACTCGAGCGGGGGGTTCCTACGAGCAGTACTTC. Residues: CASTRAGGSYEQYF.

The gene calls are TRBV14 and TRBJ1-4, with D hard to call. This CDR3 comprises 12 residues. The V end lost 4 bases, the J end lost 8 bases, and 8 bases lay between the germline ends. Germline CDR1 SGHDN, CDR2 FVKESK. CDR3 in amino acids: CASSRPHEKLFF. CDR3 nucleotides: TGTGCCAGCAGCCGACCTCACGAAAAACTGTTTTTT.

The chain joins TRBV4-2 to TRBJ1-5; unclear D gene. This CDR3 has 17 amino acids. The ends were cut back, 1 base at V and 0 bases at J, with 13 bases in the middle. Germline CDR1 and CDR2: LGHNA and YNFKEQ. This chain's CDR3 is CASSQAQALYSNQPQHF. CDR3 bases: TGTGCCAGCAGCCAAGCCCAAGCTCTTTATAGCAATCAGCCCCAGCATTTT.

V usage is TRBV7-8 and J usage is TRBJ1-4, with a weak D call TRBD1 (5 bases). Germline assignment: CDR1 SGHVS and CDR2 FQNEAQ. This CDR3 is 13 amino acids long. V was trimmed by 5 bases and J by 6 bases, leaving 10 bases between them. CDR3 amino acids: CASSIGVDEKLFF. The CDR3 DNA is TGTGCCAGCAGCATAGGGGTCGATGAAAAACTGTTTTTT.

Here the CDR3 reads CASSLGPRGQGHQETQYF. The CDR3 bases are TGTGCCAGCAGCTTAGGCCCCCGGGGACAGGGACACCAAGAGACCCAGTACTTC. The chain uses TRBV7-8 and TRBJ2-5; 9 nucleotides align to TRBD1. The CDR3 extends over 18 amino acids. V shed 1 base and J 0 bases; nucleotides not matched to a gene: 9. Germline CDR1 reads SGHVS; CDR2 reads FQNEAQ.

V and J are TRBV4-1 and TRBJ2-7; TRBD1 agrees at 7 bases. V lost 2 bases and J lost 3; bases outside the gene matches: 7. The germline V gene encodes CDR1 MGHRA and CDR2 YSYEKL. CDR3 size: 15 residues. CDR3 sequence reads: CASSQRTGDIYEQYF. In DNA form, the CDR3 reads TGCGCCAGCAGCCAAAGGACAGGAGATATCTACGAGCAGTACTTC.

The chain uses TRBV11-2 and TRBJ2-7; TRBD1 agrees at 9 bases. Unmatched junction bases numbered 11, after V lost 5 bases and J lost 3 bases. CDR3 size: 16 residues. In germline, CDR1 is SGHAT, CDR2 FQNNGV. The CDR3 reads CASSNMGQGFNYEQYF. The CDR3 coding sequence is TGTGCCAGCAGCAACATGGGACAGGGTTTTAACTACGAGCAGTACTTC.

The chain links TRBV7-9 to TRBJ1-2; no firm D call. The V gene lost 1 base and the J gene lost 5 bases, with 8 bases spanning the gap. Germline lookup yields CDR1 SEHNR and CDR2 FQNEAQ (reference sequence). There are 13 residues in the CDR3. In DNA, the CDR3 is TGTGCCAGCAGCTTAGGAGGGCCTTATGGCTACACCTTC. This translates into CASSLGGPYGYTF.

V usage is TRBV13 and J usage is TRBJ1-4; D is unclear. Trimming cost V 1 base and J 8 bases, with 11 bases left between them. Germline CDR1 PRHDT, CDR2 FYEKMQ (reference sequence). The CDR3 length is 14 residues. The CDR3 DNA is TGTGCCAGCAGCTTAGTCTCTGGAGGGGAAAAACTGTTTTTT. Its translation: CASSLVSGGEKLFF. Complete variable domain (other parts from reference TRBV13 and TRBJ1-4): AAGVIQSPRHLIKEKRETATLKCYPIPRHDTVYWYQQGPGQDPQFLISFYEKMQSDKGSIPDRFSAQQFSDYHSELNMSSLELGDSALYFCASSLVSGGEKLFFGSGTQLSVL.

The chain has TRBV23-1 and TRBJ2-3; D not certain. TRBV23-1 is placed among ORFs of uncertain function. V gave up 3 bases and J gave up 5 bases, with 15 bases separating them. This CDR3 spans 15 amino acids. The CDR3 DNA sequence: TGCGCCAGCAGTCATACGGCGATTTGTGGAGATACGCAGTATTTT. This sequence encodes CASSHTAICGDTQYF.

J is TRBJ2-5 and V is TRBV6-5; 9 bases are shared with TRBD2. CDR1 MNHEY and CDR2 SVGAGI come from the germline V gene. The CDR3 is 16 residues long. Trimming took 0 bases from V and 5 from J; bases not matched to a gene: 7. CDR3 bases: TGTGCCAGCAGTTACTCGAGGGTAGCGGGGGACGAGACCCAGTACTTC. Its protein product is CASSYSRVAGDETQYF.

V usage is TRBV5-1 and J usage is TRBJ2-1; possibly TRBD1 for D (5 bases). V was pared by 0 bases and J by 8 bases, with 12 bases between. From germline, CDR1 is SGHRS and CDR2 YFSETQ. This CDR3 contains 14 residues. CDR3 sequence: CASSLDIGVYEQFF. In DNA form, the CDR3 reads TGCGCCAGCAGCTTGGACATAGGGGTTTATGAGCAGTTCTTC.

The V call is TRBV6-6, the J call TRBJ1-2; D ambiguous. This CDR3 has 16 residues. V lost 0 bases, J lost 3 bases, and 14 bases lay in between. The germline V gene encodes CDR1 MNHNY and CDR2 SVGAGI (reference sequence). CDR3 DNA: TGTGCCAGCAGTTACTCGAACCCCAGTGACTACTATGGCTACACCTTC. It specifies CASSYSNPSDYYGYTF.

In DNA form, the CDR3 reads TGTGCCAGCAGTCCCCGGCCTGCCGGGGAGCTGTTTTTT. It translates to CASSPRPAGELFF. The rearrangement joins TRBV7-9 to TRBJ2-2; D unresolved. The CDR3 length is 13 residues. CDR1 SEHNR and CDR2 FQNEAQ come from the germline V gene (reference sequence). Trimming cost V 6 bases and J 6 bases, with 11 bases left between them.

The chain uses TRBV5-1 and TRBJ1-4; maybe TRBD1 (5 bases). V lost 3 bases to trimming and J lost 8 bases, with 11 bases between them. CDR3 length: 13 residues. Germline-derived CDR1 and CDR2 are SGHRS and YFSETQ. CDR3: CASSWGGEEKLFF. The CDR3 DNA reads as TGCGCCAGCAGCTGGGGGGGAGAGGAAAAACTGTTTTTT.

V and J are TRBV30 and TRBJ1-6, with D perhaps matching TRBD1 (5 bases). CDR3 size: 13 residues. V lost 5 bases to trimming and J lost 7 bases, with 12 bases between them. The germline CDR1 and CDR2 sequences are GTSNPN and SVGIG (reference sequence). CDR3 in DNA: TGTGCCTGGGCTGGGGGAGCAAATTCACCCCTCCACTTT. Amino acid sequence: CAWAGGANSPLHF.

This chain connects TRBV7-9 to TRBJ2-7, with TRBD1 as a possible D gene (6 bases). Germline V gene lookup returns CDR1 SEHNR and CDR2 FQNEAQ (reference sequence). CDR3 length equals 15 residues. With 5 bases removed from V and 2 bases from J, the gap between germline ends came to 16 bases. CDR3 bases: TGTGCCAGCAGCCGCCTAGGGGACAAGACCTACGAGCAGTACTTC. It encodes CASSRLGDKTYEQYF.

The rearrangement joins TRBV19 to TRBJ1-4; no definite D call. Germline assignment: CDR1 LNHDA and CDR2 SQIVND (reference sequence). Trimming removed 6 bases from V and 5 bases from J, with 16 bases in between. This CDR3 spans 15 amino acids. CDR3: CASRAHRADNEKLFF. The CDR3 region has the DNA TGTGCCAGTAGGGCCCATCGGGCAGACAATGAAAAACTGTTTTTT.

The chain couples TRBV6-1 to TRBJ1-5; D ambiguous. This CDR3 spans 16 amino acids. V lost 4 bases and J lost 2, with 15 bases in between. Per germline, CDR1 MNHNS and CDR2 SASEGT. For the CDR3, the DNA is TGTGCCAGCAGTGTGTACAGACAACCGCGCAATCAGCCCCAGCATTTT. It codes for CASSVYRQPRNQPQHF.

This rearrangement joins TRBV4-1 to TRBJ1-5; D gene unclear. In germline, CDR1 is MGHRA, CDR2 YSYEKL. The V end was cut by 0 bases, the J end by 7 bases, with 13 bases between. The CDR3 loop spans 15 amino acids. The DNA for the CDR3 is TGCGCCAGCAGCCAAGAAATGGGCCGACACCAGCCCCAGCATTTT. It yields the protein CASSQEMGRHQPQHF.

This chain joins TRBV28 and TRBJ1-5; the D is unclear. CDR1 and CDR2 (germline): MDHEN, SYDVKM. The CDR3 sequence is 14 residues long. Deletions cut 1 base from V and 7 bases from J, with 11 bases between. CDR3 sequence reads: CASSLSVGEQPQHF. CDR3 in DNA: TGTGCCAGCAGTTTATCAGTTGGGGAGCAGCCCCAGCATTTT.

This rearrangement joins TRBV7-9 to TRBJ2-5; D ambiguous. Trimming removed 2 bases at V and 5 bases at J, with 3 bases between. CDR1 is SEHNR, CDR2 FQNEAQ, per germline (reference sequence). There are 11 residues in the CDR3. The CDR3 sequence: CASSLTETQYF. For the CDR3, the DNA is TGTGCCAGCAGCTTAACGGAGACCCAGTACTTC.

The rearrangement joins TRBV7-8 to TRBJ2-5; the D gene is possibly TRBD1 (6 bases). V was cut by 5 bases and J by 4 bases, with 11 bases left in between. The germline CDR1 and CDR2 sequences are SGHVS and FQNEAQ. The CDR3 is 13 residues long. CDR3: CASSPGQRETQYF. The CDR3, as DNA: TGTGCCAGCAGCCCAGGACAGAGAGAGACCCAGTACTTC.